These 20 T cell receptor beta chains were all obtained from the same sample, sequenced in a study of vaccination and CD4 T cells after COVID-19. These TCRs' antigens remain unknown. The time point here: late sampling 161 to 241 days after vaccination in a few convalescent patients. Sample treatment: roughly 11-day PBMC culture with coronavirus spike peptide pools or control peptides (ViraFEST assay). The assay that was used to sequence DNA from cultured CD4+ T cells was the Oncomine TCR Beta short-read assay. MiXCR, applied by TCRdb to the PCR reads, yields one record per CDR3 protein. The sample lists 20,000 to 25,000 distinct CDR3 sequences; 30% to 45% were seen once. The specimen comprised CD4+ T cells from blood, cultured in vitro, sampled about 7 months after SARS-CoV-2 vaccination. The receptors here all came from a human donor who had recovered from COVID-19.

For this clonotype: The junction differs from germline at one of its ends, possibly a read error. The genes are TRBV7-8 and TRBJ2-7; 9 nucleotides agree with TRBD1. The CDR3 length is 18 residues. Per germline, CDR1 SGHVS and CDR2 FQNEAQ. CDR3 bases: TGTGCCAACAGCCCCCCGGGACAGGGAGGGTCATGGCTTGACGAGCAGTACTTC. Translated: CANSPPGQGGSWLDEQYF.

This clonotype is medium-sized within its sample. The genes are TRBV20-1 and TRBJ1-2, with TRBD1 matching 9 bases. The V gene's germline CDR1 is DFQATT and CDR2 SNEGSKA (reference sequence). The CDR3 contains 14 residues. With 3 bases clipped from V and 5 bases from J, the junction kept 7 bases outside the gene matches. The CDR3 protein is CSASPGQGIYGYTF. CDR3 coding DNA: TGCAGTGCTAGCCCGGGACAGGGAATATATGGCTACACCTTC.

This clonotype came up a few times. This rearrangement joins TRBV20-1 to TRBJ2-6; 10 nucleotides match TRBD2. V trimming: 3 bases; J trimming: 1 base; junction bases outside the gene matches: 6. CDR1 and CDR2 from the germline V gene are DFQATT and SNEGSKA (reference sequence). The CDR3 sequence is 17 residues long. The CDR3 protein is CSASQVAGGSGANVLTF. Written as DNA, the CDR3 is TGCAGTGCTAGCCAGGTAGCGGGAGGTTCTGGGGCCAACGTCCTGACTTTC.

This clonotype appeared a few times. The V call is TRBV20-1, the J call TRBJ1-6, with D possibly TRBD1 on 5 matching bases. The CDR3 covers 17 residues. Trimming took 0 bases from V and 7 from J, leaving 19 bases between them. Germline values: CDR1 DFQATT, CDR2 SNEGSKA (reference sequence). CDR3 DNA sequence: TGCAGTGCTAGAGATTGGGCAGGGACGGGGGAGAATTCACCCCTCCACTTT. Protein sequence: CSARDWAGTGENSPLHF.

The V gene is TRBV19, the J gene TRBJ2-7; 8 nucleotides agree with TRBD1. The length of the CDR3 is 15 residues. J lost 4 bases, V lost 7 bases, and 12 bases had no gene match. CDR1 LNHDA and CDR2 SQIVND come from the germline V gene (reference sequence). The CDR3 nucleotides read TGTGCCAGTACCGGACCAGGACAGGGCTCGTACGAGCAGTACTTC. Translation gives CASTGPGQGSYEQYF.

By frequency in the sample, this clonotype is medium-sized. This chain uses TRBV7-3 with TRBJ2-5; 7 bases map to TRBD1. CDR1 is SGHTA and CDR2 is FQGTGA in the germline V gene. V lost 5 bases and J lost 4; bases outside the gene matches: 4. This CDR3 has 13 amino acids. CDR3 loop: CASSLTGSETQYF. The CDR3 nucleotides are TGTGCCAGCAGCCTGACAGGGTCAGAGACCCAGTACTTC.

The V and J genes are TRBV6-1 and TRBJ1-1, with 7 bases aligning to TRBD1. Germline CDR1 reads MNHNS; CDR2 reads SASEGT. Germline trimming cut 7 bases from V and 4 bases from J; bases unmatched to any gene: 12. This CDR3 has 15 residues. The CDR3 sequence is CASKAVSQGSTEAFF. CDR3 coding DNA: TGTGCCAGCAAGGCGGTCTCACAGGGGAGCACTGAAGCTTTCTTT.

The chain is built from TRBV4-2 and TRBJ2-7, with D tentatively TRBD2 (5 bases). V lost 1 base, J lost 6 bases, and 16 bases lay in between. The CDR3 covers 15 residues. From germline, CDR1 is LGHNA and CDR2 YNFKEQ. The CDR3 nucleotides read TGTGCCAGCAGCCAAGTAACTAGTGAACCTGGCGAGCAGTACTTC. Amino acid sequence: CASSQVTSEPGEQYF.

CDR3 residues: CSARDWRELRYNEQFF. The CDR3 DNA follows: TGCAGTGCTAGAGATTGGCGGGAGCTAAGGTACAATGAGCAGTTCTTC. The chain couples TRBV20-1 to TRBJ2-1, with 7 bases aligning to TRBD2. Trimming removed 0 bases from V and 4 bases from J; junction bases left unmatched: 9. The germline V gene encodes CDR1 DFQATT and CDR2 SNEGSKA (reference sequence). The CDR3 is made up of 16 amino acids.

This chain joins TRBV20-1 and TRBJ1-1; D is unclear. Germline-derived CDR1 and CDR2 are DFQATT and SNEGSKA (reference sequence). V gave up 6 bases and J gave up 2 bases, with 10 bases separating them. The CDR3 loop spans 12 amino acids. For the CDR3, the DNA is TGCAGTGCCCTACACCCTAACACTGAAGCTTTCTTT. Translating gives CSALHPNTEAFF.

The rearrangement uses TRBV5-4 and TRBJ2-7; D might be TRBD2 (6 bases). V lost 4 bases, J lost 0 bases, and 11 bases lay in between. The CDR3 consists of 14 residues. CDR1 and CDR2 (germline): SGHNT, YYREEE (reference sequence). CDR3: CASSPEGGSYEQYF. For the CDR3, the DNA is TGTGCCAGCAGCCCCGAGGGAGGCTCCTACGAGCAGTACTTC.

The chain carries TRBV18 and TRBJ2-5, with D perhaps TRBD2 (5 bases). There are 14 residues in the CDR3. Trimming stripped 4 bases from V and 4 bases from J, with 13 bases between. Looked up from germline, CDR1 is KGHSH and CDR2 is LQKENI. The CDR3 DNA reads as TGTGCCAGCTCACTTCAAAGGACTGGAGAGACCCAGTACTTC. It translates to CASSLQRTGETQYF.

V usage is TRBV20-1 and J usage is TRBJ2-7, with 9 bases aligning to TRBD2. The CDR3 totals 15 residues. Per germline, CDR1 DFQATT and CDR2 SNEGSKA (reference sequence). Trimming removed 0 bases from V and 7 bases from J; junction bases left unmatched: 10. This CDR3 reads CSARDRTSAVGEQYF. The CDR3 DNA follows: TGCAGTGCTAGAGATCGGACTAGCGCCGTGGGAGAGCAGTACTTC.

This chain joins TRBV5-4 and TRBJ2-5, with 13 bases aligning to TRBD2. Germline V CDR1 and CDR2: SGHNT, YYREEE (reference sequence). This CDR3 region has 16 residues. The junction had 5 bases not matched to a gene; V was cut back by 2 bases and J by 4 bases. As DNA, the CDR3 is TGTGCCAGCAGCTTACGGACTAGCGGGAGCGGAGAGACCCAGTACTTC. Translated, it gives CASSLRTSGSGETQYF.

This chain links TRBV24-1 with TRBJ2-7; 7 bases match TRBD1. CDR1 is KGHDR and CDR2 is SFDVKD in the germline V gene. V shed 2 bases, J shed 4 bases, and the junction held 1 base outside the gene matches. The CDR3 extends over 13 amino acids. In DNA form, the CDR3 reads TGTGCCACCAGTGATTCGACAGGGTACGAGCAGTACTTC. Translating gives CATSDSTGYEQYF.

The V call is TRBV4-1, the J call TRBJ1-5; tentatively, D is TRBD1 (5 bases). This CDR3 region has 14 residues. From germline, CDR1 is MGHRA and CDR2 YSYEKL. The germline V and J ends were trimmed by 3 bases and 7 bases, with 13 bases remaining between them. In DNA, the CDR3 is TGCGCCAGCAGCCAGGGCCCGGGGGGGCAGCCCCAGCATTTT. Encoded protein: CASSQGPGGQPQHF.

The CDR3 sequence is CASTPRRDRGNGYTF. CDR3 sequence (DNA): TGTGCCAGCACCCCCCGCCGGGACAGGGGAAATGGCTACACCTTC. This chain joins TRBV28 and TRBJ1-2; 10 nucleotides match TRBD1. Germline CDR1 is MDHEN and CDR2 is SYDVKM. J was trimmed by 6 bases and V by 7 bases; bases with no gene match: 11. This CDR3 has 15 amino acids.

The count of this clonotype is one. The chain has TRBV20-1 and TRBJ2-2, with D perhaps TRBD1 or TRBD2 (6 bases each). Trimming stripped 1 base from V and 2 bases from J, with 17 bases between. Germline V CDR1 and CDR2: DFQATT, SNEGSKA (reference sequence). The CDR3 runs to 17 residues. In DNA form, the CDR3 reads TGCAGTGCTAGAGGGGGGGAAGGCAGGGGAAACACCGGGGAGCTGTTTTTT. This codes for CSARGGEGRGNTGELFF.

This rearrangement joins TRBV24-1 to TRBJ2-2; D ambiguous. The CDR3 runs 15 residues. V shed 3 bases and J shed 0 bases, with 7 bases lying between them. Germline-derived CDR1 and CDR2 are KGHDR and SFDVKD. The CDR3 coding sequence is TGTGCCACCAGTGATCGCAAGACGAACACCGGGGAGCTGTTTTTT. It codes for CATSDRKTNTGELFF.

CDR3 amino acids: CASGRGGSHQETQYF. In DNA, the CDR3 is TGTGCCAGCGGCAGGGGCGGGAGCCACCAAGAGACCCAGTACTTC. The chain links TRBV6-2 or TRBV6-3 to TRBJ2-5, with D possibly being TRBD2 (7 bases). Trimming stripped 8 bases from V and 0 bases from J, with 16 bases between. Looked up from germline, CDR1 is MNHEY and CDR2 is SVGEGT. The CDR3 runs to 15 residues.